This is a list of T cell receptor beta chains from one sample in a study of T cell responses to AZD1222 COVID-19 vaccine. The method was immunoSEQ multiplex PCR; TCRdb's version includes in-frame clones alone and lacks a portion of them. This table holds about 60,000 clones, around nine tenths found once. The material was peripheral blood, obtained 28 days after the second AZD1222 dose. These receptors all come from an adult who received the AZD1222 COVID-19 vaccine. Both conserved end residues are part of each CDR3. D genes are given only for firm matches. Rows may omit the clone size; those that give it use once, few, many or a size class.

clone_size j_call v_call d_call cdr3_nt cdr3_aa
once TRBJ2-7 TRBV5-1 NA TGCGCCAGCAGCTTGGATCCCACCTCCTACGAGCAGTACTTC CASSLDPTSYEQYF
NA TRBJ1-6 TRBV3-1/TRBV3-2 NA TGTGCCAGCAGCCCATTGGACAGTAATAATTCACCCCTCCACTTT CASSPLDSNNSPLHF
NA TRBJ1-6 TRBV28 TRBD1 TGTGCCAGCAGTCCAGGACAGGGCCGCTCACCCCTCCACTTT CASSPGQGRSPLHF
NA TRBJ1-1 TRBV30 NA TGTGCCTGGAGTGGACCGGACGGGAACACTGAAGCTTTCTTT CAWSGPDGNTEAFF
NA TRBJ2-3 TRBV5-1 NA TGCGCCAGCAGCAGGGTACCCCAGACAGATACGCAGTATTTT CASSRVPQTDTQYF
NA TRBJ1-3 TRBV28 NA TGTGCCAGCAGTTTAGTGGGGGGGGGAAACACCATATATTTT CASSLVGGGNTIYF
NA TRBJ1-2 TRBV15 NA TGTGCCACCAGCAGAGCGGGTAATGGCTACACCTTC CATSRAGNGYTF
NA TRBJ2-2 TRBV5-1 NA TGCGCCAGCAGCTCCCCATTGGCCCTACACCCCGGGGAGCTGTTTTTT CASSSPLALHPGELFF
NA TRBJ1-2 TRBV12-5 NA TGTGCTAGTGGTTTGGATCGGACGGACCGTTACACCTTC CASGLDRTDRYTF
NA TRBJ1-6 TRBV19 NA TGTGCCGGGGCGGCGAACGGTGCTTCACCCCTCCACTTT CAGAANGASPLHF
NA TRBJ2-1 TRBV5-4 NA TGTGCCAGCAGCTTGGGGCAGGTAATTGGCAATGAGCAGTTCTTC CASSLGQVIGNEQFF
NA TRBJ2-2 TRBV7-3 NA TGTGCCAGCAGCCTGCAGGGTAACACCGGGGAGCTGTTTTTT CASSLQGNTGELFF
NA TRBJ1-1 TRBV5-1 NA TGCGCCAGCAGCTTTACCGTGGGTTGGGACACTGAAGCTTTCTTT CASSFTVGWDTEAFF
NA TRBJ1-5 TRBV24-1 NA TGTGCCACCAGTGATTTTGGGGGGGGCAATCAGCCCCAGCATTTT CATSDFGGGNQPQHF
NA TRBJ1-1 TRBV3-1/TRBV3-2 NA TGTGCCAGCAGTCGAGGACAGCAGAACACTGAAGCTTTCTTT CASSRGQQNTEAFF
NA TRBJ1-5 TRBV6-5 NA TGTGCCAGCAGTTACCGCTACAATCAGCCCCAGCATTTT CASSYRYNQPQHF
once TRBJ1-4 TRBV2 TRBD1 TGTGCCTCACAGGGGCTAATTGCAACTAATGAAAAACTGTTTTTT CASQGLIATNEKLFF
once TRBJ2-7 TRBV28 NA TGTGCCAGCAGTTCGGACGACCTATACGAGCAGTACTTC CASSSDDLYEQYF
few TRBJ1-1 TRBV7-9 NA TGTGCCAGCAGCTCGAAGTTTTACACTGAAGCTTTCTTT CASSSKFYTEAFF
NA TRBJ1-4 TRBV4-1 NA TGCGCCAGCAGCCAAGTTGAAAAACTGTTTTTT CASSQVEKLFF
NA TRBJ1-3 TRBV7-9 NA TGTGCCAGCAGCCCGGAGGGTTACTCTGGAAACACCATATATTTT CASSPEGYSGNTIYF
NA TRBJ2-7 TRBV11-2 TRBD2 TGTGCCAGCAGCTCCACTAGCGGGGGGGCCTACGAGCAGTACTTC CASSSTSGGAYEQYF
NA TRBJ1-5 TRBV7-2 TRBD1 TGTGCCAGCAGCCTACGACAGGGCGGACAGCCCCAGCATTTT CASSLRQGGQPQHF
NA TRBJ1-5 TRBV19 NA TGTGCCAGTAGTCTGCAGGGCCCTACCCCCCAGCATTTT CASSLQGPTPQHF
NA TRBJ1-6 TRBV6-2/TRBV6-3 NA TGTGCCAGCAGTTACGGGCAGATCGGGGATTCACCCCTCCACTTT CASSYGQIGDSPLHF
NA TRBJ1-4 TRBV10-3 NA TGTGCCATCAGTGAGTCCTCGGTCGGGGCTAATGAAAAACTGTTTTTT CAISESSVGANEKLFF
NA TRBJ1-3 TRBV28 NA TGTGCCAGCAGTTTATCTCAGGGTTTAGCGTCCGGAAACACCATATATTTT CASSLSQGLASGNTIYF
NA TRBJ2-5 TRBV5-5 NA TGTGCCAGCAGCTTGGGAAGGGTAAGAGGGCTACCGTTGGAGACCCAGTACTTC CASSLGRVRGLPLETQYF
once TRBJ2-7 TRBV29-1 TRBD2 TGCAGCGTCTCCTCTACCGGGGGGGGCTACGAGCAGTACTTC CSVSSTGGGYEQYF
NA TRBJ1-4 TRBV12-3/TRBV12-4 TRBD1 TGTGCCAGCAGTTTGGACAGGCGTGAAAAACTGTTTTTT CASSLDRREKLFF
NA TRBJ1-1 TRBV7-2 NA TGTGCCAGCAGCTTAGGGAGGGACATTTGCTTT CASSLGRDICF
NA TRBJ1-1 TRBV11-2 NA TGTGCCAGCAGCTTAGAGGCAGGCGTGGGTGAAGCTTTCTTT CASSLEAGVGEAFF
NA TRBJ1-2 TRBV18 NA TGTGCCAGCTCCTCCGACCTATACGGCTACACCTTC CASSSDLYGYTF
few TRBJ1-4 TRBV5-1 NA TGCGCCAGCAGCTTACAGGACAGAGTGAATGAAAAACTGTTTTTT CASSLQDRVNEKLFF
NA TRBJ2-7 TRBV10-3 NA TGTGCCATCAGTGAGCGGCAGGGTTCCTCCTACGAGCAGTACTTC CAISERQGSSYEQYF
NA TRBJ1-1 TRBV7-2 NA TGTGCCAGCAGCGCCTCGTTGAACACTGAAGCTTTCTTT CASSASLNTEAFF
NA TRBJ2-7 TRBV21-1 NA TGTGCCAGCAGACCCAGGCACAGAAAGTACGAGCAGTACTTC CASRPRHRKYEQYF
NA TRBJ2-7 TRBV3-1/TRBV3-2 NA TGTGCCAGCAGCCCGTCCGGGCGGGGTTACGAGCAGTACTTC CASSPSGRGYEQYF
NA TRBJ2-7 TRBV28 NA TGTGCCAGCAAGCTCAGCGGCACAAGATACGAGCAGTACTTC CASKLSGTRYEQYF
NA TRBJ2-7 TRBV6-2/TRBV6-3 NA TGTGCCAGCAGTTACGTCAGGCCCGATGAGCAGTACTTC CASSYVRPDEQYF
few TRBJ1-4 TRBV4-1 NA TGCGCCAGCAGAGATAAGGGTAGGGAAAAACTGTTTTTT CASRDKGREKLFF
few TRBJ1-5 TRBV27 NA TGTGCCAGCAGTTCGGACAGTCGCCAGCCCCAGCATTTT CASSSDSRQPQHF
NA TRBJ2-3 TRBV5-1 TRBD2 TGCGCCAGCAGCGGAGGGACTAATCAATACACAGATACGCAGTATTTT CASSGGTNQYTDTQYF
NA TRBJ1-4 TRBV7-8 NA TGTGCCAGCAGCCTGATTCTCACCCACTATCAGGACACTAATGAAAAACTGTTTTTT CASSLILTHYQDTNEKLFF
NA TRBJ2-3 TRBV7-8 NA TGTGCCAGCAGCTTAGCGGAGGGAGCGCAGTATTTT CASSLAEGAQYF
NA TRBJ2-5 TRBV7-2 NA TGTGCCAGCAGAGGCAAGACCCAGTACTTC CASRGKTQYF
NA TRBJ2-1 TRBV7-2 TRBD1 TGTGCCAGCAGCCCGGGACAGGGGGATGAGCAGTTCTTC CASSPGQGDEQFF
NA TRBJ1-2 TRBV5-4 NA TGTGCCAGCAGCTTTCTCAGCGGGAACTATGGCTACACCTTC CASSFLSGNYGYTF
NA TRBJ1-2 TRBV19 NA TGTGCCAGTAGTTTCGGGACGGACTATGGCTACACCTTC CASSFGTDYGYTF
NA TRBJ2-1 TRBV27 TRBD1 TGTGCCAGCAGTACACAGGGGTTAAGCAATGAGCAGTTCTTC CASSTQGLSNEQFF
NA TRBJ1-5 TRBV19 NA TGTGCCAGTAGTATGAGCGGGGACGGGCAGCCCCAGCATTTT CASSMSGDGQPQHF
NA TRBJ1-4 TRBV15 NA TGTGCCACCAGCAGAGAAAGGGGGGAGCCCCAACTGTTTTTT CATSRERGEPQLFF
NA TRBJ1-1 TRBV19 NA TGTGCCAGTAGTAGAGCACGGAACACTGAAGCTTTCTTT CASSRARNTEAFF
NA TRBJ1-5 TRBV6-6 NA TGTGCCAGCAGCCCTCAAGATGGGGCCCAGCATTTT CASSPQDGAQHF
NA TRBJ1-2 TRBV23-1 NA TGCGCCAGCAGTCAATCAGGCAGGGCCTATGGCTACACCTTC CASSQSGRAYGYTF
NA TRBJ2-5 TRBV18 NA TGTGCCAGCTCACCAAACACAGGGAAAGAGACCCAGTACTTC CASSPNTGKETQYF
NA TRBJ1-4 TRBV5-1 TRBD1 TGCGCCAGTGGGACAGAAAGTAATGAAAAACTGTTTTTT CASGTESNEKLFF
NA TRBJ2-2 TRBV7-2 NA TGTGCCAGCAGTCTTCAACTGAACACCGGGGAGCTGTTTTTT CASSLQLNTGELFF
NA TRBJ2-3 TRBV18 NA TGTGCCAGCTCAACCTACACAGATACGCAGTATTTT CASSTYTDTQYF
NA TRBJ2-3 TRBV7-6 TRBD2 TGTGCCAGCAGCTCCCTAGCGGAATATACAGATACGCAGTATTTT CASSSLAEYTDTQYF